Shown below are 2 T cell receptor beta chains from a single sample sequenced in a study of blood T cell repertoires in COVID-19 (dated by TCRdb to the early 2020s). The protocol used for the library was the immunoSEQ multiplex PCR assay. Drawn from immuneACCESS, this table holds only the in-frame rearrangements with V and J called that TCRdb kept. Clones are partly lost; checked studies trace under half to an unresolved V gene and leave the rest unexplained. For this sample there are hundreds of thousands of clones; around 87% appear just once. The leading ten clones occupy about 6% of the sample. The material sequenced was peripheral blood. Receptors were obtained from a woman aged 45-65 years with COVID-19, enrolled during active disease.

This clone was found once. The V and J genes are TRBV21-1 and TRBJ1-5. TRBV21-1 is marked as a pseudogene. The CDR3 extends over 17 amino acids. The CDR3 coding sequence is TGTGCCAGCAGCAAATCGGGGGGACCCCGAACGGGTCAGCCCCAGCATTTT. Amino acids: CASSKSGGPRTGQPQHF.

The V gene is TRBV19, the J gene TRBJ2-1; 7 bases fit TRBD2. The trim removed 3 bases at V and 6 bases at J, leaving 8 bases unmatched. CDR3 size: 15 residues. Looked up from germline, CDR1 is LNHDA and CDR2 is SQIVND (reference sequence). The CDR3 coding sequence is TGTGCCAGTAGTATTCCGGCTAGCGGAATCAATGAGCAGTTCTTC. Protein: CASSIPASGINEQFF.